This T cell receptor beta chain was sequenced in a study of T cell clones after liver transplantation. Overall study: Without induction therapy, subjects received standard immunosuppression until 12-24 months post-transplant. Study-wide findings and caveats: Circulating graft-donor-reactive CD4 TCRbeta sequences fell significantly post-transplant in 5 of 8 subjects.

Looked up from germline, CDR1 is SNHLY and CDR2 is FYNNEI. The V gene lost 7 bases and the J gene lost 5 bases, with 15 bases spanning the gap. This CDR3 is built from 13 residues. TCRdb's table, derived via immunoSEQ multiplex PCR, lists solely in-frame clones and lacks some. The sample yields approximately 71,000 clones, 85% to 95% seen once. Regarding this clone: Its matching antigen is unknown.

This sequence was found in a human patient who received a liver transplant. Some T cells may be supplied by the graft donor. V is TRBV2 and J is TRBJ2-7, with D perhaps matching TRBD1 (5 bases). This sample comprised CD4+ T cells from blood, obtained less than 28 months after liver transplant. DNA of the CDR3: TGTGCCAGCAAGAACAGGCAGTATAACGAGCAGTACTTC. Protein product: CASKNRQYNEQYF.